This is a list of T cell receptor beta chains from one sample in a study of spatial heterogeneity in lung cancer. TCRdb fed the 5' RACE reads into MiXCR, producing one record per CDR3 protein. The repertoire holds tens of thousands of distinct CDR3 sequences, with about 6% as singletons. Sequencing used lung tumor tissue, obtained at surgery. The receptors shown here come from a male donor with early-stage non-small cell lung cancer. Both conserved end residues are part of each CDR3. The D gene is left open where the match is weak. Clone size, where shown, is once, few, many, or a class for clones that have expanded.

cdr3_length	d_call	v_call	clone_size	j_call	cdr3_aa	cdr3_nt
14	.	TRBV2	many	TRBJ2-1	CASSPRTSTNEQFF	TGTGCCAGCAGTCCCCGGACCTCGACCAATGAGCAGTTCTTC
17	TRBD2	TRBV28	many	TRBJ2-2	CASSSDLAGAESGELFF	TGTGCCAGCAGTTCCGACCTAGCGGGGGCGGAGAGCGGGGAGCTGTTTTTT
15	TRBD1	TRBV15	.	TRBJ1-5	CATRRTGTSNQPQHF	TGTGCCACCAGGCGGACAGGGACTAGCAATCAGCCCCAGCATTTT
15	.	TRBV9	many	TRBJ2-3	CASSVGQPSTDTQYF	TGTGCCAGCAGCGTCGGACAGCCTAGCACAGATACGCAGTATTTT
12	.	TRBV29-1	many	TRBJ1-2	CSVQDRDYGYTF	TGCAGCGTTCAAGACAGAGACTATGGCTACACCTTC
14	TRBD2	TRBV11-2	many	TRBJ2-7	CASSLAGGSYEQYF	TGTGCCAGCAGCCTAGCGGGAGGATCCTACGAGCAGTACTTC
13	.	TRBV12-3/TRBV12-4	many	TRBJ2-2	CASSLGGPGELFF	TGTGCCAGCAGTTTGGGCGGGCCCGGGGAGCTGTTTTTT
16	TRBD1	TRBV7-8	many	TRBJ2-2	CASSYRGPVLAGELFF	TGTGCCAGCAGCTACAGGGGCCCAGTCTTAGCCGGGGAGCTGTTTTTT
13	TRBD1	TRBV5-1	.	TRBJ1-2	CASSSGDRGFYTF	TGCGCCAGCAGCTCCGGGGACAGGGGGTTCTACACCTTC
17	.	TRBV20-1	.	TRBJ1-1	CSASKGGSTIANTEAFF	TGCAGTGCTTCGAAGGGCGGCAGCACGATCGCCAACACTGAAGCTTTCTTT
12	.	TRBV6-2/TRBV6-3	.	TRBJ1-5	CASSYSGGPQHF	TGTGCCAGCAGTTACTCTGGGGGGCCCCAGCATTTT
15	TRBD2	TRBV28	many	TRBJ2-7	CASSEGGGRWYEQYF	TGTGCCAGCAGTGAGGGTGGCGGGAGATGGTACGAGCAGTACTTC
11	.	TRBV25-1	many	TRBJ1-2	CASSELGGYTF	TGTGCCAGCAGTGAATTGGGGGGCTACACCTTC
17	TRBD1	TRBV10-3	many	TRBJ2-1	CAISGPPGGHTRDEQFF	TGTGCCATCAGTGGGCCCCCAGGGGGCCACACACGGGATGAGCAGTTCTTC
14	.	TRBV5-1	many	TRBJ2-1	CASLGDGSYNEQFF	TGCGCCAGCTTGGGGGATGGATCCTACAATGAGCAGTTCTTC
14	.	TRBV6-6	few	TRBJ1-5	CASTLGANHQPQHF	TGTGCCAGCACCCTTGGAGCCAATCATCAGCCCCAGCATTTT
14	TRBD1	TRBV5-1	many	TRBJ2-1	CASSFDRGGNEQFF	TGCGCCAGCAGCTTCGACAGGGGGGGCAATGAGCAGTTCTTC
12	.	TRBV20-1	many	TRBJ2-5	CSARRGQETQYF	TGCAGTGCTAGACGGGGGCAAGAGACCCAGTACTTC
13	.	TRBV27	.	TRBJ2-7	CASSRGRPYEQYF	TGTGCCAGCAGCCGGGGCCGGCCCTACGAGCAGTACTTC
15	.	TRBV7-2	many	TRBJ1-1	CASSLVVDSNTEAFF	TGTGCCAGCAGCTTAGTGGTGGATTCCAACACTGAAGCTTTCTTT
16	.	TRBV7-9	.	TRBJ1-2	CASSLALGAGLYGYTF	TGTGCCAGCAGCTTAGCCCTCGGAGCAGGACTGTATGGCTACACCTTC
17	TRBD2	TRBV4-1	few	TRBJ2-3	CASSLQWTSGSTDTQYF	TGCGCCAGCAGCCTACAATGGACTAGCGGAAGCACAGATACGCAGTATTTT
16	TRBD2	TRBV19	.	TRBJ2-1	CASQTLASGGAYEQFF	TGTGCCAGTCAGACCCTGGCGAGCGGGGGGGCCTATGAGCAGTTCTTC
16	.	TRBV5-1	many	TRBJ2-1	CASSLGVLGVYNEQFF	TGCGCCAGCAGCTTAGGGGTTCTAGGGGTTTACAATGAGCAGTTCTTC
14	TRBD1	TRBV6-2/TRBV6-3	many	TRBJ2-7	CASIPRDRSLEQYF	TGTGCCAGCATCCCCCGGGACAGGTCGCTCGAGCAGTACTTC
16	.	TRBV5-1	medium-sized	TRBJ2-5	CASSLEYGGMRETQYF	TGCGCCAGCAGCTTGGAATATGGGGGGATGAGAGAGACCCAGTACTTC
11	.	TRBV12-3/TRBV12-4	few	TRBJ1-1	CASTLSTEAFF	TGTGCCAGCACCTTAAGCACTGAAGCTTTCTTT
17	TRBD2	TRBV10-3	many	TRBJ2-3	CAISSPLAGAPTDTQYF	TGTGCCATCAGTTCCCCTCTAGCGGGGGCCCCCACAGATACGCAGTATTTT
13	.	TRBV11-2	.	TRBJ2-7	CASSFGGFDEQYF	TGTGCCAGCAGCTTCGGGGGTTTCGACGAGCAGTACTTC
13	.	TRBV28	many	TRBJ2-7	CASSPGYSWVQYF	TGTGCCAGCAGTCCAGGGTACTCGTGGGTGCAGTACTTC
16	TRBD1	TRBV10-3	many	TRBJ2-2	CAISVQGSSHTGELFF	TGTGCCATCAGTGTACAGGGGTCGTCCCACACCGGGGAGCTGTTTTTT
15	.	TRBV28	many	TRBJ2-6	CASSSPGAGANVLTF	TGTGCCAGCAGTTCCCCCGGGGCGGGGGCCAACGTCCTGACTTTC
13	.	TRBV11-3	.	TRBJ1-6	CASSLSVNSPLHF	TGTGCCAGCAGCCTATCGGTGAATTCACCCCTCCACTTT
14	.	TRBV7-9	many	TRBJ2-2	CASRGPAPSGELFF	TGTGCCAGCCGGGGCCCAGCCCCCTCCGGGGAGCTGTTTTTT
14	.	TRBV20-1	many	TRBJ2-1	CSAINPPSYNEQFF	TGCAGTGCTATCAACCCGCCCTCCTACAATGAGCAGTTCTTC
16	.	TRBV9	medium-sized	TRBJ2-2	CASSPSTAFGTGELFF	TGTGCCAGCAGCCCTTCGACAGCCTTTGGCACCGGGGAGCTGTTTTTT
14	.	TRBV5-1	many	TRBJ1-1	CASSHASANTEAFF	TGCGCCAGCAGTCACGCCTCGGCGAACACTGAAGCTTTCTTT
14	.	TRBV6-5	many	TRBJ1-1	CASSYTRWNTEAFF	TGTGCCAGCAGCTACACGAGATGGAACACTGAAGCTTTCTTT
15	.	TRBV9	few	TRBJ1-1	CASSDSWGGGTEAFF	TGTGCCAGCAGCGATAGCTGGGGGGGAGGGACTGAAGCTTTCTTT
15	TRBD1	TRBV3-1	medium-sized	TRBJ2-3	CASSNRGGSTDTQYF	TGTGCCAGCAGCAACAGGGGCGGTAGCACAGATACGCAGTATTTT
12	.	TRBV5-1	many	TRBJ2-1	CASSLFFNEQFF	TGCGCCAGCAGCTTGTTCTTCAATGAGCAGTTCTTC
17	TRBD2	TRBV20-1	.	TRBJ2-4	CSARGRDYGGTKNIQYF	TGCAGTGCTAGAGGTCGGGACTACGGGGGAACCAAAAACATTCAGTACTTC
13	TRBD1	TRBV27	few	TRBJ1-2	CASSRGRPYGYTF	TGTGCCAGCAGTAGGGGGCGCCCCTATGGCTACACCTTC
13	.	TRBV18	.	TRBJ1-5	CASSPGGNQPQHF	TGTGCCAGCTCACCCGGAGGAAATCAGCCCCAGCATTTT
15	.	TRBV18	.	TRBJ2-7	CASSPRVPGPYEQYF	TGTGCCAGCTCACCACGGGTCCCCGGTCCCTACGAGCAGTACTTC
14	.	TRBV12-3/TRBV12-4	many	TRBJ2-3	CASSPHADTDTQYF	TGTGCCAGCAGTCCCCACGCGGACACAGATACGCAGTATTTT
14	.	TRBV5-1	many	TRBJ2-3	CASSLDRFTDTQYF	TGCGCCAGCAGCTTGGACCGATTCACAGATACGCAGTATTTT
14	TRBD1	TRBV28	many	TRBJ1-5	CASENRGGNQPQHF	TGTGCCAGTGAAAACAGGGGTGGCAATCAGCCCCAGCATTTT
12	.	TRBV30	.	TRBJ2-2	CAARLVTGELFF	TGTGCCGCGCGACTAGTCACCGGGGAGCTGTTTTTT
13	.	TRBV28	many	TRBJ2-2	CASGGLDTGELFF	TGTGCCAGCGGGGGGCTCGACACCGGGGAGCTGTTTTTT
18	.	TRBV5-1	many	TRBJ1-2	CASSLSAQPGRNLYGYTF	TGCGCCAGCAGCTTGTCAGCACAGCCCGGGCGGAATTTATATGGCTACACCTTC
13	TRBD1	TRBV2	many	TRBJ2-7	CASTDRVAYEQYF	TGTGCCAGCACTGACAGGGTCGCCTACGAGCAGTACTTC
13	.	TRBV2	many	TRBJ2-7	CASSGQGGAEQYF	TGTGCCAGCAGTGGCCAAGGAGGGGCCGAGCAGTACTTC
16	.	TRBV4-3	many	TRBJ2-1	CASSQDIHDPYNEQFF	TGCGCCAGCAGCCAAGATATTCACGATCCCTACAATGAGCAGTTCTTC
13	TRBD1	TRBV11-2	many	TRBJ1-2	CASSQDRIYGYTF	TGTGCCAGCAGCCAGGACAGGATCTATGGCTACACCTTC
11	.	TRBV7-9	many	TRBJ2-1	CASNPGKEQFF	TGTGCCAGCAATCCTGGGAAGGAGCAGTTCTTC
18	TRBD1	TRBV24-1	.	TRBJ2-1	CATSDLPETGKSYNEQFF	TGTGCCACCAGTGATTTGCCCGAGACAGGGAAGTCCTACAATGAGCAGTTCTTC
18	.	TRBV7-9	many	TRBJ2-3	CASSLPLTGPSSTDTQYF	TGTGCCAGCAGCTTACCTTTGACAGGTCCCTCTAGCACAGATACGCAGTATTTT